This T cell receptor beta chain originates from a study of T cell responses to AZD1222 COVID-19 vaccine. Study-wide findings and caveats: Spike-specific TCR repertoires showed rising breadth and depth after two AZD1222 doses. In all cases, repertoires were sampled only after the peak T cell response. Unmutated regions of variants are reportedly targeted by nearly half of spike-specific TCRs.

J was trimmed by 2 bases and V by 6 bases; bases with no gene match: 4. This CDR3 has 14 amino acids. Germline V gene data show CDR1 as LNHDA and CDR2 as SQIVND (reference sequence). The table lists this clone with a few counts. What it binds is not known. Data came from immunoSEQ multiplex PCR; TCRdb stores just in-frame clones and leaves some out. The data contain about 180,000 clones, 85% to 90% of them singletons. The rearrangement links TRBV19 to TRBJ1-2, with 9 bases that match TRBD1. The receptor's source is an adult who received the AZD1222 COVID-19 vaccine. Sequences were derived from peripheral blood, sampled 28 days after the second AZD1222 dose. CDR3 sequence reads: CASSDRGRNYGYTF. In DNA, the CDR3 is TGTGCCAGTAGCGACAGGGGGAGGAACTATGGCTACACCTTC.